The 23 T cell receptor beta chains below were found in one sample sequenced in a study of vaccination effects on CD4 cells after COVID-19. The antigens these receptors bind are not known. Culture proceeded for approximately nine days, and CD4+ T cells were then isolated. A positive SARS-CoV-2 PCR test fell between March and December 2020. Two doses of BNT162b2 or mRNA-1273 vaccine were administered to participants. Produced via immunoSEQ multiplex PCR; TCRdb's table is partial and in-frame only. The sample lists tens of thousands of clones; around three quarters were seen once. The sequencing used CD4+ T cells from PBMCs cultured without peptide, collected after COVID-19 vaccination. The receptor source for this set is a human donor who had a prior SARS-CoV-2 infection.

This chain uses TRBV7-9 with TRBJ1-2; the D is unclear. Germline loops: CDR1 SEHNR, CDR2 FQNEAQ (reference sequence). The CDR3 loop spans 13 amino acids. V was cut by 10 bases and J by 8 bases, with 20 bases left in between. The CDR3 protein is CATTNGPLRGYTF. As DNA, the CDR3 is TGTGCCACCACCAACGGCCCGCTAAGGGGCTACACCTTC.

This rearrangement joins TRBV18 to TRBJ1-2; possibly TRBD1 for D (6 bases). V gave up 2 bases and J gave up 6 bases, with 16 bases separating them. CDR3 length: 15 residues. Germline V gene lookup returns CDR1 KGHSH and CDR2 LQKENI. The CDR3 loop reads CASSPSKQGGNGYTF. CDR3 sequence (DNA): TGTGCCAGCTCACCATCTAAACAGGGAGGTAATGGCTACACCTTC.

V usage is TRBV7-9 and J usage is TRBJ1-5, with D perhaps matching TRBD1 (5 bases). V gave up 1 base and J gave up 3 bases, with 10 bases separating them. This CDR3 region has 15 residues. Per the germline V gene, CDR1 is SEHNR and CDR2 is FQNEAQ (reference sequence). CDR3 protein: CASSLGSGINQPQHF. The CDR3 nucleotides are TGTGCCAGCAGCTTAGGATCAGGGATCAATCAGCCCCAGCATTTT.

This clone was observed a few times. J is TRBJ1-3 and V is TRBV5-1; D unclear. Trimming left V 0 bases short and J 4 bases short, with 5 bases between. Germline V lookup: CDR1 SGHRS, CDR2 YFSETQ. The CDR3 runs 13 residues. This chain's CDR3 is CASSLDRGNTIYF. CDR3 bases: TGCGCCAGCAGCTTGGACAGAGGAAACACCATATATTTT. Complete variable domain (other parts from reference TRBV5-1 and TRBJ1-3): KAGVTQTPRYLIKTRGQQVTLSCSPISGHRSVSWYQQTPGQGLQFLFEYFSETQRNKGNFPGRFSGRQFSNSRSEMNVSTLELGDSALYLCASSLDRGNTIYFGEGSWLTVV.

The sample holds a few counts of this clone. The V gene is TRBV20-1, the J gene TRBJ1-1; maybe TRBD1 (5 bases). Germline loops: CDR1 DFQATT, CDR2 SNEGSKA (reference sequence). The CDR3 extends over 11 amino acids. Trimming stripped 5 bases from V and 6 bases from J, with 10 bases between. CDR3: CSALRGAEAFF. The CDR3 nucleotides read TGCAGTGCTTTACGGGGGGCTGAAGCTTTCTTT.

The chain combines TRBV14 with TRBJ2-1; 8 bases agree with TRBD2. Trimming cost V 4 bases and J 2 bases; bases outside gene matches: 4. Per the germline V gene, CDR1 is SGHDN and CDR2 is FVKESK. The CDR3 consists of 15 residues. In nucleotides, the CDR3 is TGTGCCAGCAGCCTGGGACTAGTAGCCTACAATGAGCAGTTCTTC. This codes for CASSLGLVAYNEQFF.

The chain recombines TRBV19 with TRBJ2-7; 7 bases line up with TRBD2. V lost 3 bases to trimming and J lost 2 bases; unmatched junction nucleotides: 7. The CDR3 length is 15 residues. CDR1 and CDR2 from the germline V gene are LNHDA and SQIVND (reference sequence). CDR3 in DNA: TGTGCCAGTAGTATTGGGGCTAGCGGAGCCTACGAGCAGTACTTC. Encoded protein: CASSIGASGAYEQYF.

V usage is TRBV6-5 and J usage is TRBJ2-1, with TRBD2 matching over 9 bases. This CDR3 contains 14 residues. J gave up 0 bases and V 8 bases, and 2 bases lay outside the gene matches. From germline, CDR1 is MNHEY and CDR2 SVGAGI. The DNA for the CDR3 is TGTGCCAGCGAGACTAGCGGCTCCTACAATGAGCAGTTCTTC. It yields the protein CASETSGSYNEQFF.

The chain has TRBV7-2 and TRBJ2-3; 7 bases agree with TRBD2. This CDR3 is 14 amino acids long. The germline CDR1 and CDR2 sequences are SGHTA and FQGNSA. Trimming cost V 5 bases and J 1 base; bases outside gene matches: 3. The CDR3 reads CASSPSGRTDTQYF. DNA of the CDR3: TGTGCCAGCAGCCCTAGCGGACGCACAGATACGCAGTATTTT.

The chain carries TRBV5-1 and TRBJ2-1; 10 bases align to TRBD2. Germline trimming cut 4 bases from V and 5 bases from J; bases unmatched to any gene: 3. The CDR3 length is 14 residues. The germline V gene has CDR1 SGHRS and CDR2 YFSETQ. This CDR3 is CASSGTSDNNEQFF. The CDR3, as DNA: TGCGCCAGCAGCGGGACTAGCGATAACAATGAGCAGTTCTTC.

The rearrangement links TRBV5-6 to TRBJ2-5; tentatively, D is TRBD1 (5 bases). The V end was cut by 0 bases, the J end by 2 bases, with 11 bases between. Germline CDR1 and CDR2: SGHDT and YYEEEE. The CDR3 extends over 15 amino acids. CDR3 nucleotides: TGTGCCAGCAGCTTGGGACAGTACCGACAAGAGACCCAGTACTTC. Encoded protein: CASSLGQYRQETQYF. The full variable domain, with the rest looked up from reference TRBV5-6 and TRBJ2-5, is DAGVTQSPTHLIKTRGQQVTLRCSPKSGHDTVSWYQQALGQGPQFIFQYYEEEERQRGNFPDRFSGHQFPNYSSELNVNALLLGDSALYLCASSLGQYRQETQYFGPGTRLLVL.

The chain carries TRBV25-1 and TRBJ2-4; D is possibly TRBD1 or TRBD2 (5 bases each). This CDR3 has 14 residues. Germline CDR1 is MGHDK and CDR2 is SYGVNS. V lost 2 bases and J 15 bases, leaving 20 bases between the germline ends. The DNA for the CDR3 is TGTGCCAGCAGTGAAACCGGGACCTCCAAACTAACGTACTTC. Amino acid sequence: CASSETGTSKLTYF.

Here the CDR3 reads CASSYKYDSPRFF. The DNA for the CDR3 is TGTGCCAGCAGCTATAAATACGACAGCCCTAGGTTCTTC. The genes are TRBV7-8 and TRBJ2-1; possibly TRBD1 for D (5 bases). Germline CDR1 SGHVS, CDR2 FQNEAQ. Trimming cost V 4 bases and J 15 bases, with 19 bases left between them. This CDR3 is 13 amino acids long.

This clone was seen once. This rearrangement joins TRBV14 to TRBJ2-1, with TRBD2 matching over 7 bases. This CDR3 has 15 residues. Germline loops: CDR1 SGHDN, CDR2 FVKESK. Trimming removed 4 bases from V and 4 bases from J; junction bases left unmatched: 7. In nucleotides, the CDR3 is TGTGCCAGCAGCCGCGCTAGGGGAGGGTACAATGAGCAGTTCTTC. Translation: CASSRARGGYNEQFF. The variable domain in full, completed from reference TRBV14 and TRBJ2-1, reads EAGVTQFPSHSVIEKGQTVTLRCDPISGHDNLYWYRRVMGKEIKFLLHFVKESKQDESGMPNNRFLAERTGGTYSTLKVQPAELEDSGVYFCASSRARGGYNEQFFGPGTRLTVL.

The rearrangement uses TRBV6-2 or TRBV6-3 and TRBJ2-2; unclear D gene. The CDR3 is 15 residues long. Germline loops: CDR1 MNHEY, CDR2 SVGEGT. Trimming took 5 bases from V and 4 from J, leaving 14 bases between them. The CDR3 region is CASSRGSQVTGELFF. Written as DNA, the CDR3 is TGTGCCAGCAGTCGCGGTAGCCAGGTCACCGGGGAGCTGTTTTTT.

V and J are TRBV5-5 and TRBJ1-2, with D maybe TRBD1 (6 bases). Germline V gene data show CDR1 as SGHKS and CDR2 as YYEKEE (reference sequence). The CDR3 is 15 residues long. Trimming removed 1 base at V and 0 bases at J, with 10 bases between. The CDR3 reads CASSLRTETNYGYTF. The CDR3 DNA reads as TGTGCCAGCAGCTTGCGGACAGAGACTAACTATGGCTACACCTTC.

The rearrangement joins TRBV5-4 to TRBJ2-2; perhaps D is TRBD1 or TRBD2 (5 bases each). Germline V lookup: CDR1 SGHNT, CDR2 YYREEE (reference sequence). The CDR3 loop spans 17 amino acids. V dropped 1 base and J dropped 4 bases, with 17 bases sitting between them. The CDR3 region has the DNA TGTGCCAGCAGCTTGTTGAGGGCTGGGGGTATCACCGGGGAGCTGTTTTTT. Its translation is CASSLLRAGGITGELFF.

The chain combines TRBV6-2 or TRBV6-3 with TRBJ2-5; perhaps TRBD2 as D (6 bases). Per the germline V gene, CDR1 is MNHEY and CDR2 is SVGEGT. This CDR3 spans 16 amino acids. V was clipped by 6 bases and J by 0 bases, with 17 bases between them. CDR3 region: CASSPRVGRYQETQYF. CDR3 DNA: TGTGCCAGCAGCCCCCGGGTTGGGAGGTACCAAGAGACCCAGTACTTC.

The genes are TRBV20-1 and TRBJ2-2; D call uncertain. The length of the CDR3 is 11 residues. Germline values: CDR1 DFQATT, CDR2 SNEGSKA (reference sequence). V shed 1 base and J shed 7 bases, with 4 bases lying between them. CDR3 nucleotide sequence: TGCAGTGCTAGAGTGGGCGGGGAGCTGTTTTTT. Protein product: CSARVGGELFF.

The chain is built from TRBV18 and TRBJ2-3; D perhaps matches TRBD2 (5 bases). The germline V gene encodes CDR1 KGHSH and CDR2 LQKENI. Trimming stripped 3 bases from V and 0 bases from J, with 16 bases between. The CDR3 covers 17 residues. The CDR3 region is CASSPQEVYASTDTQYF. The CDR3 DNA is TGTGCCAGCTCACCCCAGGAGGTGTACGCTAGCACAGATACGCAGTATTTT.

CDR3 DNA: TGTGCCAGCAGTGATCGGATCACATCCACTGAGCAGTTCTTC. It encodes CASSDRITSTEQFF. V gene TRBV2 combines with J gene TRBJ2-1; D unresolved. Per germline, CDR1 SNHLY and CDR2 FYNNEI. V gave up 3 bases and J gave up 9 bases, with 15 bases separating them. The CDR3 is 14 residues long.

This chain uses TRBV6-2 or TRBV6-3 with TRBJ1-5; the D gene is possibly TRBD1 (5 bases). Germline CDR1 and CDR2: MNHEY and SVGEGT. The length of the CDR3 is 15 residues. The V and J ends lost 2 bases and 4 bases respectively, with 12 bases between them. The CDR3 region has the DNA TGTGCCAGCAGTTACAGGGGATCGGTTAATCAGCCCCAGCATTTT. Translation: CASSYRGSVNQPQHF.

The V gene is TRBV6-5, the J gene TRBJ1-2; unclear D gene. The germline V and J ends were trimmed by 7 bases and 8 bases, with 17 bases remaining between them. Germline assignment: CDR1 MNHEY and CDR2 SVGAGI. This CDR3 is 13 amino acids long. The CDR3 DNA follows: TGTGCCAGCAATCCCAGTGGTATGTACGGCTACACCTTC. It encodes CASNPSGMYGYTF.